The T cell receptor beta chain described here comes from a study of identical twins. Study results and limitations: Weaker excess twin sharing was seen among beta out-of-frame sequences.

Turning to this clonotype: The antigen is unknown.

This CDR3 is 13 amino acids long. Carrying unique molecular identifiers, the cDNA also gained a universal primer site through template switching. From the 5' RACE reads, TCRdb called clonotypes with MiXCR, one entry per CDR3 protein. The table records some 250,000 distinct CDR3 sequences, 5% to 7% of them present only once. This same sample was also part of a study on T cells expressing NK-cell markers. According to that study: Repertoire data for TCR beta were derived from sorted T cells (CD3+CD56+NKG2C+, CD3+CD56+NKG2C- and CD3+CD56-NKG2C+).

This receptor was identified in a woman under 30 in good health. The chain recombines TRBV12-3 or TRBV12-4 with TRBJ1-2; D is possibly TRBD1 (6 bases). Sequencing was carried out using CD8+ T cells sorted from blood. CDR3 sequence: CVAGGARDYGYTF. CDR3 coding DNA: TGTGTCGCGGGGGGCGCGCGGGACTATGGCTACACCTTC.